The 5 T cell receptor beta chains listed next were all sequenced from one sample in a study of Tregs in tolerant kidney transplant recipients. Using immunoSEQ multiplex PCR, the repertoire was profiled, and TCRdb retains in-frame clones only, with some absent. The table lists roughly 50,000 clones. The specimen was CD4+ T cells from blood, collected before the transplant. The receptors were gathered from a human donor who received a combined kidney and bone marrow transplant.

A word on this clone: The CDR3 extends 3 residues past the end of the read, so its final part is completed from the germline J gene. This chain links TRBV19 with TRBJ1-5, with D perhaps matching TRBD1 (5 bases). This CDR3 region has 16 residues. CDR1 is LNHDA and CDR2 is SQIVND in the germline V gene (reference sequence). Between the trimmed V and J ends, which lost 3 bases and 2 bases, there was a span of 14 bases. Here the CDR3 reads CASSITRQGGNQPQHF. The DNA read from the CDR3 is TGTGCCAGTAGTATTACTCGCCAGGGTGGCAATCAGCCC.

With regard to this clone: From the germline J gene comes the end of the CDR3, since the read stops 3 residues before it. The J gene is TRBJ2-7, the V gene TRBV6-1; D call uncertain. The CDR3 runs to 13 residues. The V end was cut by 2 bases, the J end by 2 bases, with 7 bases between. Germline V gene data show CDR1 as MNHNS and CDR2 as SASEGT. The DNA read from the CDR3 is TGTGCCAGCAGTGAAAGCGCCCCCTACGAG. This sequence encodes CASSESAPYE. The whole CDR3 protein reads CASSESAPYEQYF.

A note on this clone: One junction end does not reproduce the germline sequence, and a read error may be involved. Read data end 3 residues before the CDR3 end; the end is taken from the germline J gene. The chain is built from TRBV10-3 and TRBJ1-4; 8 bases align to TRBD1. Germline V CDR1 and CDR2: ENHRY, SYGVKD. The CDR3 sequence is 14 residues long. The CDR3 sequence is CATTQQGGNEELFF. The sequenced part of the CDR3 DNA is TGTGCCACAACTCAACAGGGGGGTAATGAAGAA.

As to this clone: The observed sequence ends 3 residues before the CDR3 terminus, with the missing tail filled in from the germline J gene. The V and J genes are TRBV2 and TRBJ2-3, with 10 bases identical to TRBD2. The CDR3 runs to 15 residues. Germline CDR1 reads SNHLY; CDR2 reads FYNNEI. V lost 7 bases and J lost 8; bases outside the gene matches: 12. The CDR3 sequence: CASTPVGTSVSTQYF. The CDR3 bases that were read are TGTGCCAGCACCCCCGTGGGGACTAGCGTGAGTACG. Variable domain in full (rest from reference TRBV2 and TRBJ2-3): EPEVTQTPSHQVTQMGQEVILRCVPISNHLYFYWYRQILGQKVEFLVSFYNNEISEKSEIFDDQFSVERPDGSNFTLKIRSTKLEDSAMYFCASTPVGTSVSTQYFGPGTRLTVL.

A note on this clone: From the germline J gene comes the end of the CDR3, since the read stops 3 residues before it. This chain links TRBV19 with TRBJ2-4; D perhaps matches TRBD1 (6 bases). CDR3 length equals 16 residues. The germline gives CDR1 LNHDA, CDR2 SQIVND (reference sequence). The germline V and J ends were trimmed by 5 bases and 7 bases, with 21 bases remaining between them. The CDR3: CASSATGHRVGNIQYF. CDR3 DNA (partial): TGTGCCAGTAGTGCCACGGGACACAGGGTAGGGAACATT.